The 27 T cell receptor beta chains listed next were all sequenced from one sample in a study of CD8 T cells in ankylosing spondylitis (dated by TCRdb to the late 2010s). Receptors were amplified or captured by 5' RACE. Instrument used: Illumina HiSeq 2500. TCRdb trimmed the raw reads at Q25, called clones with MiXCR and kept productive beta chains. A single entry per CDR3 protein holds the most common genes and DNA from its merged rows. The sample table shows roughly 150,000 distinct CDR3 sequences, and around 32% are seen once. The ten most abundant clones make up 4.5% to 6% of the sample. Sequenced material: synovial fluid, either unsorted or a sorted T cell fraction (not recorded which). Receptor source: a male donor with ankylosing spondylitis.

The chain joins TRBV7-2 to TRBJ1-2; D uncertain. The CDR3 runs to 14 residues. Germline V CDR1 and CDR2: SGHTA, FQGNSA. Trimming removed 3 bases at V and 4 bases at J, with 12 bases between. The CDR3 spells CASSFSSQSYGYTF. The CDR3 region has the DNA TGTGCCAGCAGCTTTTCGTCCCAAAGCTATGGCTACACCTTC.

This clonotype was recorded a few times. The chain has TRBV5-1 and TRBJ2-1; 9 bases align to TRBD1. The V and J ends lost 3 bases and 6 bases, in that order; junction bases with no gene match: 7. This CDR3 is built from 15 residues. The V gene's germline CDR1 is SGHRS and CDR2 YFSETQ. The chain's CDR3 is CASSSLDRGTNEQFF. The CDR3 region has the DNA TGCGCCAGCAGCTCTTTGGACAGGGGAACCAATGAGCAGTTCTTC.

This chain connects TRBV2 to TRBJ1-2; 8 nucleotides match TRBD1. The CDR3 sequence is 14 residues long. The germline CDR1 and CDR2 sequences are SNHLY and FYNNEI. V trimming: 8 bases; J trimming: 4 bases; junction bases outside the gene matches: 9. The CDR3 coding sequence is TGTGCCAGCGGCTCCACAGGGGGGTCCTATGGCTACACCTTC. Translating gives CASGSTGGSYGYTF.

This clonotype has only one observation. The chain combines TRBV4-1 with TRBJ2-7; D possibly matches TRBD1 or TRBD2 (5 bases each). V gave up 1 base and J gave up 2 bases, with 18 bases separating them. This CDR3 has 17 residues. CDR1 MGHRA and CDR2 YSYEKL come from the germline V gene. The DNA for the CDR3 is TGCGCCAGCAGCCAAGGGGACGGGCTCCGAGGGGCCTACGAGCAGTACTTC. This translates into CASSQGDGLRGAYEQYF.

This clonotype has ten or more counts. The rearrangement joins TRBV20-1 to TRBJ1-1; possible D gene TRBD1, 5 bases. CDR1 is DFQATT, CDR2 SNEGSKA, per germline (reference sequence). This CDR3 comprises 11 residues. CDR3 in amino acids: CSRGVNTEAFF. Here the CDR3 DNA reads TGCTCCCGAGGGGTGAACACTGAAGCTTTCTTT.

CDR3 sequence: CASSPGWAGVTGELFF. The CDR3 nucleotides are TGTGCCAGCAGCCCAGGCTGGGCGGGAGTCACCGGGGAGCTGTTTTTT. This rearrangement joins TRBV7-2 to TRBJ2-2, with 7 bases identical to TRBD2. Germline V gene data show CDR1 as SGHTA and CDR2 as FQGNSA. This CDR3 has 16 residues. V trimming: 5 bases; J trimming: 4 bases; junction bases outside the gene matches: 10.

The V gene is TRBV18, the J gene TRBJ1-2; D gene uncertain. Germline assignment: CDR1 KGHSH and CDR2 LQKENI. The CDR3 is 15 amino acids. V was clipped by 2 bases and J by 3 bases, with 13 bases between them. In DNA form, the CDR3 reads TGTGCCAGCTCACCATACATGGACGGAGACTATGGCTACACCTTC. It translates to CASSPYMDGDYGYTF. Looking up the rest from reference TRBV18 and TRBJ1-2 gives the full variable domain: NAGVMQNPRHLVRRRGQEARLRCSPMKGHSHVYWYRQLPEEGLKFMVYLQKENIIDESGMPKERFSAEFPKEGPSILRIQQVVRGDSAAYFCASSPYMDGDYGYTFGSGTRLTVV.

Only a few counts were recorded for this clonotype. This clone may be a read error of a much larger clone one base away. The rearrangement links TRBV20-1 to TRBJ2-4; D may be TRBD1 or TRBD2 (5 bases each). This CDR3 comprises 13 residues. The V end was cut by 4 bases, the J end by 7 bases, with 14 bases between. CDR1 DFQATT and CDR2 SNEGSKA come from the germline V gene (reference sequence). CDR3 loop: CSATPRWGNIQYF. Here the CDR3 DNA reads TGCAGTGCTACCCCGCGATGGGGGAACATTCAGTACTTC.

The chain combines TRBV3-1 with TRBJ2-1; tentatively, D is TRBD2 (5 bases). V shed 0 bases and J shed 0 bases, with 6 bases lying between them. The CDR3 runs to 15 residues. Germline-derived CDR1 and CDR2 are LGHDT and YNNKEL (reference sequence). The CDR3 reads CASSQEGSSYNEQFF. For the CDR3, the DNA is TGTGCCAGCAGCCAAGAGGGGAGCTCCTACAATGAGCAGTTCTTC.

The CDR3 loop reads CATRTGESGYTF. CDR3 in DNA: TGTGCCACCAGGACAGGGGAAAGTGGCTACACCTTC. The chain couples TRBV6-2 or TRBV6-3 to TRBJ1-2, with 9 nucleotides matching TRBD1. CDR3 length: 12 residues. Germline trimming cut 10 bases from V and 7 bases from J; bases unmatched to any gene: 7. Germline-derived CDR1 and CDR2 are MNHEY and SVGEGT.

This chain joins TRBV5-1 and TRBJ1-2, with D uncertain. Trimming stripped 4 bases from V and 4 bases from J, with 14 bases between. CDR3 length equals 14 residues. Germline values: CDR1 SGHRS, CDR2 YFSETQ. The CDR3 protein is CASSPKDQSYGYTF. The CDR3 DNA reads TGCGCCAGCAGCCCTAAGGACCAGAGCTATGGCTACACCTTC.

This clonotype was found a few times. This chain connects TRBV29-1 to TRBJ2-1; D is undetermined. Trimming took off 4 bases at V and 7 bases at J, with 8 bases between the two ends. Per germline, CDR1 SQVTM and CDR2 ANQGSEA. The length of the CDR3 is 11 residues. The CDR3 protein is CSVADMNEQFF. CDR3 bases: TGCAGCGTTGCCGACATGAATGAGCAGTTCTTC.

The V and J genes are TRBV9 and TRBJ1-1; D unresolved. Between the trimmed V and J ends, which lost 0 bases and 3 bases, there was a span of 12 bases. The CDR3 sequence is 15 residues long. Germline V gene sequence: CDR1 SGDLS, CDR2 YYNGEE. In nucleotides, the CDR3 is TGTGCCAGCAGCGTAGGATTTACACAGCACACTGAAGCTTTCTTT. It specifies CASSVGFTQHTEAFF.

The V call is TRBV20-1, the J call TRBJ2-3; D uncertain. V was shortened by 4 bases and J by 3 bases, with 11 bases between the two germline ends. From germline, CDR1 is DFQATT and CDR2 SNEGSKA (reference sequence). This CDR3 is 13 amino acids long. The CDR3 nucleotides are TGCAGTGCTACCTCCCGACCGACAGATACGCAGTATTTT. This translates into CSATSRPTDTQYF.

This clonotype was recorded at least ten times. The V and J genes are TRBV5-1 and TRBJ2-5; 9 positions match TRBD2. The J segment lost 4 bases and the V segment lost 4 bases, leaving 8 bases of the junction unmatched. Germline V gene data show CDR1 as SGHRS and CDR2 as YFSETQ. CDR3 length equals 15 residues. CDR3 loop: CASSPRRGGRETQYF. The DNA for the CDR3 is TGCGCCAGCAGCCCCCGGCGGGGGGGCCGAGAGACCCAGTACTTC.

The CDR3 sequence: CASSQGQGWQPQHF. CDR3 bases: TGTGCCAGCAGTCAAGGACAGGGTTGGCAGCCCCAGCATTTT. The rearrangement joins TRBV12-3 or TRBV12-4 to TRBJ1-5, with 8 bases matching TRBD1. CDR3 length: 14 amino acids. The ends lost 5 bases at V and 7 bases at J; junction bases unmatched: 7.

This clonotype has a count of ten or more. CDR3 residues: CASSQDLQGAGAGELFF. CDR3 in DNA: TGCGCCAGCAGCCAAGATTTACAGGGGGCGGGGGCCGGGGAGCTGTTTTTT. The J gene is TRBJ2-2, the V gene TRBV4-1; 9 bases are shared with TRBD1. This CDR3 has 17 residues. CDR1 is MGHRA and CDR2 is YSYEKL in the germline V gene. The trim removed 0 bases at V and 6 bases at J, leaving 8 bases unmatched.

J is TRBJ2-1 and V is TRBV9; D not certain. The CDR3 sequence is 16 residues long. Germline V gene lookup returns CDR1 SGDLS and CDR2 YYNGEE. The germline V and J ends were trimmed by 1 base and 3 bases, with 14 bases remaining between them. The CDR3 here is CASSVSAAVVYNEQFF. The CDR3 region has the DNA TGTGCCAGCAGCGTATCTGCGGCGGTGGTCTACAATGAGCAGTTCTTC. Variable domain in full (rest from reference TRBV9 and TRBJ2-1): DSGVTQTPKHLITATGQRVTLRCSPRSGDLSVYWYQQSLDQGLQFLIQYYNGEERAKGNILERFSAQQFPDLHSELNLSSLELGDSALYFCASSVSAAVVYNEQFFGPGTRLTVL.

The chain links TRBV7-2 to TRBJ1-4; D not resolved. The V gene's germline CDR1 is SGHTA and CDR2 FQGNSA. V shed 5 bases and J shed 8 bases, with 9 bases lying between them. CDR3 length: 12 residues. Here the CDR3 DNA reads TGTGCCAGCAGCGGGTCGACAGAAAAACTGTTTTTT. Translating gives CASSGSTEKLFF.

The chain carries TRBV9 and TRBJ2-1; TRBD1 is a possible D gene (5 bases). The V end was cut by 0 bases, the J end by 7 bases, with 17 bases between. CDR1 is SGDLS, CDR2 YYNGEE, per germline. The CDR3 totals 16 residues. CDR3 nucleotide sequence: TGTGCCAGCAGCGTAGTATCGACAGTTTTTCAGAATGAGCAGTTCTTC. Protein product: CASSVVSTVFQNEQFF.

Many counts were recorded for this clonotype. V is TRBV20-1 and J is TRBJ1-6; D is undetermined. The germline gives CDR1 DFQATT, CDR2 SNEGSKA (reference sequence). V gave up 0 bases and J gave up 8 bases, with 5 bases separating them. There are 12 residues in the CDR3. CDR3 nucleotide sequence: TGCAGTGCTAGAGAAACCGATTCACCCCTCCACTTT. Residues: CSARETDSPLHF.

This clonotype was seen repeatedly, ten times or more. This sequence joins TRBV12-3 or TRBV12-4 and TRBJ2-1; a weak D match, TRBD1 (5 bases). The V end lost 3 bases, the J end lost 2 bases, and 8 bases lay between the germline ends. The CDR3 sequence is 14 residues long. The CDR3 reads CASSLDTTYNEQFF. The CDR3 DNA follows: TGTGCCAGCAGTTTGGACACGACCTACAATGAGCAGTTCTTC.

This clonotype was recorded a few times. V usage is TRBV6-2 or TRBV6-3 and J usage is TRBJ2-4; 7 positions agree with TRBD1. Germline CDR1 and CDR2: MNHEY and SVGEGT. Unmatched junction bases numbered 17, after V lost 4 bases and J lost 8 bases. This CDR3 has 17 residues. CDR3 in amino acids: CASSLFPTGSGGDIQYF. CDR3 DNA sequence: TGTGCCAGCAGTTTGTTCCCGACAGGGAGTGGTGGGGACATTCAGTACTTC.

The chain uses TRBV4-1 and TRBJ1-2, with D maybe TRBD1 (5 bases). This CDR3 has 15 residues. Trimming left V 6 bases short and J 4 bases short, with 18 bases between. The V gene's germline CDR1 is MGHRA and CDR2 YSYEKL. The CDR3 bases are TGCGCCAGCAGTCGTTTGTCGACTGGGGGCTATGGCTACACCTTC. Residues: CASSRLSTGGYGYTF.

J is TRBJ1-6 and V is TRBV28, with a weak D call TRBD1 (5 bases). The CDR3 runs 14 residues. The germline V gene has CDR1 MDHEN and CDR2 SYDVKM. V was cut by 3 bases and J by 7 bases, with 10 bases left in between. The CDR3 DNA is TGTGCCAGCAGTTTTGGGGGTCAAAATTCACCCCTCCACTTT. Translation gives CASSFGGQNSPLHF.

The V and J genes are TRBV20-1 and TRBJ1-1, with 9 nucleotides matching TRBD1. The CDR3 consists of 13 residues. J gave up 9 bases and V 0 bases, and 5 bases lay outside the gene matches. Germline V CDR1 and CDR2: DFQATT, SNEGSKA (reference sequence). CDR3 in DNA: TGCAGTGCTAGAGATGGGACAGGGTTGCAAGCTTTCTTT. Protein sequence: CSARDGTGLQAFF.

This clonotype was seen ten or more times. The chain joins TRBV6-1 to TRBJ2-5; 9 bases map to TRBD1. The CDR3 totals 15 residues. Losses at the gene ends were 7 bases for V and 2 bases for J; bases not matched to a gene: 8. CDR1 MNHNS and CDR2 SASEGT come from the germline V gene. The CDR3 protein is CASTSVGTGQETQYF. In DNA, the CDR3 is TGTGCCAGCACAAGTGTCGGGACAGGGCAAGAGACCCAGTACTTC.